These T cell receptor beta chains were read from a single sample in a study of blood T cell repertoires in COVID-19. The data were produced by immunoSEQ multiplex PCR, yet TCRdb's version contains in-frame clones alone and is incomplete. The sample records 300,000 or so clones, roughly 86% being singletons. The sequencing sample was made of peripheral blood. The receptors shown here come from a man aged 70 or older with acute or convalescent COVID-19. The CDR3 runs from the conserved cysteine through the conserved F or W. Fields, in order: J gene, V gene, CDR3 protein.

TRBJ2-7 | TRBV5-1 | CASSLQDLRDEQYF
TRBJ1-1 | TRBV18 | CASFLGQPTEAFF
TRBJ1-4 | TRBV28 | CASTERGPGGKLFF
TRBJ1-2 | TRBV25-1 | CASSGAYGYTF
TRBJ2-3 | TRBV9 | CASSVEGQGLSTDTQYF
TRBJ2-1 | TRBV19 | CASSYSAGGLNEQFF
TRBJ1-6 | TRBV4-1 | CASSQDWSGQGSPLHF
TRBJ2-2 | TRBV7-2 | CASSLGARLANTGELFF
TRBJ1-2 | TRBV7-2 | CASSLSGTGHGFGYTF
TRBJ1-4 | TRBV27 | CASSLVGSRNEKLFF
TRBJ2-7 | TRBV28 | CASSFFGEQYF
TRBJ2-1 | TRBV7-2 | CASITNRGYNEQFF
TRBJ1-5 | TRBV4-3 | CASSQDGQHSNQPQHF
TRBJ2-1 | TRBV3-1/TRBV3-2 | CASSQDDGRVYNEQFF
TRBJ2-2 | TRBV5-6 | CASSPMWRVANTGELFF
TRBJ2-7 | TRBV11-2 | CASSLDRTAQYF
TRBJ2-5 | TRBV5-6 | CASSPPGLKTQYF
TRBJ2-3 | TRBV6-5 | CASTGGGATDTQYF
TRBJ2-5 | TRBV2 | CASSLGAGETQYF
TRBJ2-7 | TRBV4-1 | CASSQDRSGHFNEQYF
TRBJ2-5 | TRBV7-2 | CASSRTGVPEETQYF
TRBJ1-4 | TRBV28 | CASSFTGINEKLFF
TRBJ1-5 | TRBV19 | CASSPDRTYSNQPQHF
TRBJ2-5 | TRBV7-9 | CASSSPDRDQETQYF
TRBJ2-2 | TRBV25-1 | CASSEYRDGELFF
TRBJ1-6 | TRBV28 | CASNTMNNSPLHF
TRBJ2-1 | TRBV28 | CASSTGTGITKQFF
TRBJ2-7 | TRBV2 | CASSESGGANSYEQYF
TRBJ1-4 | TRBV28 | CASSLNSGEKLFF
TRBJ2-1 | TRBV5-1 | CASSPGDPDNEQFF
TRBJ1-4 | TRBV14 | CASSQDSGRREKLFF
TRBJ2-1 | TRBV9 | CASSRAGDSYNEQFF
TRBJ2-3 | TRBV5-1 | CASSYRTGAQTDTQYF
TRBJ2-5 | TRBV3-1/TRBV3-2 | CASSDRGKLETQYF
TRBJ1-1 | TRBV28 | CASTDRVKAFF
TRBJ1-2 | TRBV11-2 | CASSLDSQQGNYGYTF
TRBJ2-6 | TRBV19 | CASSIGSAGANVLTF
TRBJ2-1 | TRBV12-5 | CASGFGGDEQFF
TRBJ1-5 | TRBV6-5 | CASRMGGMNQPQHF
TRBJ1-2 | TRBV7-2 | CASSLGGFIHYGYTF
TRBJ2-7 | TRBV7-3 | CASSPPGGYEQYF
TRBJ1-1 | TRBV28 | CASSPNRGRGSTEAFF
TRBJ2-1 | TRBV4-2 | CASSQDSGTGQYNEQFF
TRBJ2-3 | TRBV29-1 | CSAGPGGRTDTQYF
TRBJ2-6 | TRBV6-5 | CASRNRVSGANVLTF